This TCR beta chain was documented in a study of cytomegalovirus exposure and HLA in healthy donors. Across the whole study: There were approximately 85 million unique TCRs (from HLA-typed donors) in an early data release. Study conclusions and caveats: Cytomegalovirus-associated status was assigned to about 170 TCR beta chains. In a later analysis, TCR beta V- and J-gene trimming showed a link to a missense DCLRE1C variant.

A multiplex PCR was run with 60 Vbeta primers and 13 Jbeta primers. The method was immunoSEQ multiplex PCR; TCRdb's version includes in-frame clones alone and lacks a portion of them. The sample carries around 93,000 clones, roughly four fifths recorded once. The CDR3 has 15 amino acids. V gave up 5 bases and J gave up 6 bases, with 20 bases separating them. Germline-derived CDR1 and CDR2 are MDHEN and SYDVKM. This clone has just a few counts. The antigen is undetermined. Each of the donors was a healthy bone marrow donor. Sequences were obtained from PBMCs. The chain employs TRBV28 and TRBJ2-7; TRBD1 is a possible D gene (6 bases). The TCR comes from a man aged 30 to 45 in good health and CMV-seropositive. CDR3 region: CASSLLQGAPFEQYF. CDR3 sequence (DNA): TGTGCCAGCAGTCTTCTACAGGGCGCCCCTTTCGAGCAGTACTTC.